This T cell receptor (beta chain) was identified during a study of T cells in Graves' hyperthyroidism and ophthalmopathy. TCR beta CDR3 regions were amplified from RNA transcripts. With the HTBI primer set, the TCR CDR3 went through a first round of RT-PCR. TCRdb reprocessed the multiplex PCR reads with MiXCR, giving one entry per CDR3 protein. Of 690,000 or so distinct CDR3 sequences listed, 18% are singletons. In its sample, this clonotype was seen a few times. A sample of blood taken at first hyperthyroidism diagnosis preceded any ophthalmopathy symptoms. The V gene's germline CDR1 is LNHDA and CDR2 SQIVND (reference sequence). The CDR3 extends over 14 amino acids. V dropped 4 bases and J dropped 6 bases, with 14 bases sitting between them.

The sample was blood. The receptor comes from a woman aged 45-65 years with Graves' hyperthyroidism that later progressed to Graves' ophthalmopathy. This chain joins TRBV19 and TRBJ2-3, with D perhaps TRBD2 (5 bases). Written as DNA, the CDR3 is TGTGCCAGTAGTAGAGGACCCGGGGATGATACGCAGTATTTT. As protein: CASSRGPGDDTQYF.